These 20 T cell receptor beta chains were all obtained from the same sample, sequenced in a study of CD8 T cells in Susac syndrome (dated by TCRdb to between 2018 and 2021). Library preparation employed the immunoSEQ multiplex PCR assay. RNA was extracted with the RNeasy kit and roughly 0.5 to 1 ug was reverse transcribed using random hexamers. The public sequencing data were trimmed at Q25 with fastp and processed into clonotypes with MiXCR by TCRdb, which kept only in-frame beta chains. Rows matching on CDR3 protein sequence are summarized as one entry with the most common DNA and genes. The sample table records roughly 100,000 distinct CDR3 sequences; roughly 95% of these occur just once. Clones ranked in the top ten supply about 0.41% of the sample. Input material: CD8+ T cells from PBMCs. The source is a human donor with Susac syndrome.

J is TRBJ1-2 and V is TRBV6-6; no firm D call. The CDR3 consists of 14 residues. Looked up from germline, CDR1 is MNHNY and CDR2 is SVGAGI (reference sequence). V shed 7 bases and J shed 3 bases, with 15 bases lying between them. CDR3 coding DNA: TGTGCCAGCACCGTAAACACAGTGGACTATGGCTACACCTTC. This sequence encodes CASTVNTVDYGYTF.

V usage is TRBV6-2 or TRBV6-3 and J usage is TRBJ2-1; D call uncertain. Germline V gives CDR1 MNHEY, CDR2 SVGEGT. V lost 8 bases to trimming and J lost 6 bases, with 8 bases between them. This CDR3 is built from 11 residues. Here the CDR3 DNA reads TGTGCCAGCGAGTGGGGCAATGAGCAGTTCTTC. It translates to CASEWGNEQFF.

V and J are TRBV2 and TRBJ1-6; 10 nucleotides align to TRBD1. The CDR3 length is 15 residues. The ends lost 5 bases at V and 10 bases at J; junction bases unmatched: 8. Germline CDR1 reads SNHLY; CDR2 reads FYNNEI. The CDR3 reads CASSPDRGLVSPLHF. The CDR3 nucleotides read TGTGCCAGCAGTCCCGACAGGGGGCTGGTGTCACCCCTCCACTTT.

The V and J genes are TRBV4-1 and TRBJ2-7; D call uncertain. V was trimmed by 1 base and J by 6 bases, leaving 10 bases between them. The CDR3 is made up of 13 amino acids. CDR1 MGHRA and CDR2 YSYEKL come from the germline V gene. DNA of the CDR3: TGCGCCAGCAGCCAAGGCAGGACGGCCGAGCAGTACTTC. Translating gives CASSQGRTAEQYF.

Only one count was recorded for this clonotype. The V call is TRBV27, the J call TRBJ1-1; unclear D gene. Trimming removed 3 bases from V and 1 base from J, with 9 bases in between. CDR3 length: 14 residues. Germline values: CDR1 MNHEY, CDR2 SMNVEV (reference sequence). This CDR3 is CASSFKGANTEAFF. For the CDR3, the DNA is TGTGCCAGCAGTTTCAAGGGCGCGAACACTGAAGCTTTCTTT.

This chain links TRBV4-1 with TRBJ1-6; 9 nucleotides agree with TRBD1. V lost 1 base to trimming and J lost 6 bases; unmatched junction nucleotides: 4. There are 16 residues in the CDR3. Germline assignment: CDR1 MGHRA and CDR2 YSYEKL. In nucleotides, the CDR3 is TGCGCCAGCAGCCAAGTGGACAGGGGTGGTAATTCACCCCTCCACTTT. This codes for CASSQVDRGGNSPLHF.

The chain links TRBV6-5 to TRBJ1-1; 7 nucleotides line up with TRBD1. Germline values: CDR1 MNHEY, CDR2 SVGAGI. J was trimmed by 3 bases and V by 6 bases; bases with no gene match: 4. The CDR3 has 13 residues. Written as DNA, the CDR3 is TGTGCCAGCAGGACGGGACAGCACACTGAAGCTTTCTTT. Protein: CASRTGQHTEAFF.

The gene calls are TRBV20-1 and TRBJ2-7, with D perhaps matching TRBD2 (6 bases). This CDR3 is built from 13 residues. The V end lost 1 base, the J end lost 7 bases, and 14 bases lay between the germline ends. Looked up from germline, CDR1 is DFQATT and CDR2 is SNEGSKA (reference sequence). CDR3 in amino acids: CSARVRDAWEQYF. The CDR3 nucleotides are TGCAGTGCTAGAGTGCGGGACGCATGGGAGCAGTACTTC.

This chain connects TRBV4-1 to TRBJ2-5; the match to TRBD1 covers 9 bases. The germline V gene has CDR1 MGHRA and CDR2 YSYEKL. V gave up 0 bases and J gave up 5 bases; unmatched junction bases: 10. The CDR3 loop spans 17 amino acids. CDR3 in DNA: TGCGCCAGCAGCCAAGAAGGGACAGGGAGGGTCCGGGAGACCCAGTACTTC. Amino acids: CASSQEGTGRVRETQYF.

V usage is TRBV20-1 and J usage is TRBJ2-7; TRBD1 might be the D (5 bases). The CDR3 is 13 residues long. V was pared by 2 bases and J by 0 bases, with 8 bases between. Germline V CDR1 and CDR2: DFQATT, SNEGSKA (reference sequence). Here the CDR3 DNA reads TGCAGTGCTAGAAACAGGAACTCCTACGAGCAGTACTTC. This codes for CSARNRNSYEQYF.

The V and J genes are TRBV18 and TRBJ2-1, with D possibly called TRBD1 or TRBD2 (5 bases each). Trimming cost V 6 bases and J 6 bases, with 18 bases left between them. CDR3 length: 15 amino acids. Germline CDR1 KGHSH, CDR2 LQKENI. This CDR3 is CASSPMPGAGNEQFF. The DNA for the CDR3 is TGTGCCAGCTCGCCCATGCCCGGGGCCGGCAATGAGCAGTTCTTC.

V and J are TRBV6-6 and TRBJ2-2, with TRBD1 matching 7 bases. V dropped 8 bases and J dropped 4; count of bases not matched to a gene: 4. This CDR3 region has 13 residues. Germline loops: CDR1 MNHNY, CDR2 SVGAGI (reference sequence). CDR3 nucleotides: TGTGCCAGCGGGACAGACCTCACCGGGGAGCTGTTTTTT. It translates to CASGTDLTGELFF.

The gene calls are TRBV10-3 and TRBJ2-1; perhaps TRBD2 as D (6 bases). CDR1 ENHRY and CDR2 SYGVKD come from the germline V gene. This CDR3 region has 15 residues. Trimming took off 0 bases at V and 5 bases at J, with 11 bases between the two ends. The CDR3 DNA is TGTGCCATCAGTGAGTCGGCGGGGTTAGACAATGAGCAGTTCTTC. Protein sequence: CAISESAGLDNEQFF.

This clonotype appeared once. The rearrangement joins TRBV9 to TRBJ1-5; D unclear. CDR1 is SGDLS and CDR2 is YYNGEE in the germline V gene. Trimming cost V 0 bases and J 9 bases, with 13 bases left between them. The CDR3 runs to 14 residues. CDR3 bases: TGTGCCAGCAGCGTAGTTGGAGGTCCCGGGCCCCAGCATTTT. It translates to CASSVVGGPGPQHF.

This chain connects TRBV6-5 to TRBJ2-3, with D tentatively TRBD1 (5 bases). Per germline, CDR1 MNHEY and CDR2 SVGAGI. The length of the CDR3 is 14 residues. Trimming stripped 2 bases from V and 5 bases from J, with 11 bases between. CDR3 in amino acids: CASSYQGSRDTQYF. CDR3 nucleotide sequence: TGTGCCAGCAGTTACCAGGGTTCCAGAGATACGCAGTATTTT.

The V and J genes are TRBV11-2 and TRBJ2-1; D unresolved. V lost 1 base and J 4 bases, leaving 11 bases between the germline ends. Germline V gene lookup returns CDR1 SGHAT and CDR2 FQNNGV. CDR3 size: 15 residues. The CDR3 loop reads CASSLARRVYNEQFF. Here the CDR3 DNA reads TGTGCCAGCAGCTTAGCCCGGAGAGTATACAATGAGCAGTTCTTC.

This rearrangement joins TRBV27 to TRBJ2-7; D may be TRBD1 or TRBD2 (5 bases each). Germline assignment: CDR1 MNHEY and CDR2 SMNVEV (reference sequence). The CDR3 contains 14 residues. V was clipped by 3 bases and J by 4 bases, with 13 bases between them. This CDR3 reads CASSFSRGGYEQYF. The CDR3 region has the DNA TGTGCCAGCAGTTTTTCCCGGGGCGGGTACGAGCAGTACTTC.

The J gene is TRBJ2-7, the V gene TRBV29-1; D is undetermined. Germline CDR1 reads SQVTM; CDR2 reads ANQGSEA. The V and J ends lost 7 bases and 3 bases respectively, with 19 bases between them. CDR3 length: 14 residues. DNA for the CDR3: TGCAGCGCCCTATCCGTGGGAACCCGCTACGAGCAGTACTTC. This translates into CSALSVGTRYEQYF.

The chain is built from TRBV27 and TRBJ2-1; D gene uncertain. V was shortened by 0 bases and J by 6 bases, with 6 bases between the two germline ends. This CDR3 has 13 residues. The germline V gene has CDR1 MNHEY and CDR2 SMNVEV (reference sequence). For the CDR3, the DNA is TGTGCCAGCAGTTTATCAGGCGGCAATGAGCAGTTCTTC. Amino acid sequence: CASSLSGGNEQFF.

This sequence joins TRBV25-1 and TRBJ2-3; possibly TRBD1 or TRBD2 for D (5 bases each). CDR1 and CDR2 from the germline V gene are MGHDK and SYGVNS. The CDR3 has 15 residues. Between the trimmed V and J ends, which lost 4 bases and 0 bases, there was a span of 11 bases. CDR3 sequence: CASSAGTLSTDTQYF. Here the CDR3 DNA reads TGTGCCAGCAGTGCCGGGACCCTCAGCACAGATACGCAGTATTTT.